The 30 T cell receptor beta chains below all came from one sample that was sequenced in a study of post-analysis software for immune sequencing data. Points from the study as a whole: There were roughly five TRBV segments more frequent in patients than controls, and TRBV5-6, TRBV5-1 and TRBV20-1 were among them.

Included in the TCR beta cDNA libraries were unique molecular identifiers. TCRdb re-called the PCR reads through MiXCR, storing one row per CDR3 protein. The sample consists of about 460,000 distinct CDR3 sequences, roughly 46% of them appearing once. No antigen is known for these receptors. Sequencing used blood. Receptors originate from a girl between 10 and 17 years old with multiple sclerosis.

This chain connects TRBV9 to TRBJ1-2; D gene unclear. Germline lookup yields CDR1 SGDLS and CDR2 YYNGEE. Trimming left V 6 bases short and J 2 bases short, with 14 bases between. The length of the CDR3 is 14 residues. In DNA form, the CDR3 reads TGTGCCAGCACCGAAACGGGAGCCAACTATGGCTACACCTTC. Amino acid sequence: CASTETGANYGYTF.

The rearrangement uses TRBV29-1 and TRBJ1-5, with 7 bases identical to TRBD1. The germline V gene has CDR1 SQVTM and CDR2 ANQGSEA. V shed 6 bases, J shed 5 bases, and the junction held 10 bases outside the gene matches. The CDR3 extends over 14 amino acids. Here the CDR3 reads CSVALGTADQPQHF. The DNA of the CDR3 is TGCAGCGTAGCTCTAGGGACAGCGGATCAGCCCCAGCATTTT.

CDR3 nucleotide sequence: TGTGCCAGCAGCCCGGGACAGGAGACCTCTGGAAACACCATATATTTT. It encodes CASSPGQETSGNTIYF. The chain couples TRBV5-5 to TRBJ1-3; 8 nucleotides match TRBD1. The CDR3 sequence is 16 residues long. The junction had 6 bases not matched to a gene; V was cut back by 4 bases and J by 0 bases. Per the germline V gene, CDR1 is SGHKS and CDR2 is YYEKEE (reference sequence).

The chain carries TRBV20-1 and TRBJ2-7; D gene ambiguous. V lost 7 bases to trimming and J lost 9 bases, with 13 bases between them. The CDR3 runs 10 residues. Per the germline V gene, CDR1 is DFQATT and CDR2 is SNEGSKA (reference sequence). The CDR3 DNA follows: TGCAGTGTTGTGGGGTTCGTGCAGTACTTC. Its translation: CSVVGFVQYF.

Here the CDR3 reads CASSFSRGDNTEAFF. The DNA of the CDR3 is TGCGCCAGCAGCTTCAGCCGCGGGGATAACACTGAAGCTTTCTTT. The rearrangement joins TRBV5-1 to TRBJ1-1; no definite D call. The CDR3 is 15 residues long. V gave up 2 bases and J gave up 2 bases, with 13 bases separating them. Germline assignment: CDR1 SGHRS and CDR2 YFSETQ.

The DNA for the CDR3 is TGCAGCATACAGCCCTCTGGGGCCAACGTCCTGACTTTC. It yields the protein CSIQPSGANVLTF. The chain recombines TRBV29-1 with TRBJ2-6; no firm D call. This CDR3 has 13 amino acids. CDR1 SQVTM and CDR2 ANQGSEA come from the germline V gene. The V and J ends lost 8 bases and 0 bases respectively, with 8 bases between them.

The chain couples TRBV28 to TRBJ2-5; 8 bases agree with TRBD1. V lost 3 bases to trimming and J lost 6 bases; unmatched junction nucleotides: 6. This CDR3 has 14 amino acids. Germline V gene lookup returns CDR1 MDHEN and CDR2 SYDVKM. CDR3 coding DNA: TGTGCCAGCAGTTTCTCAGGGGGCGCGCAGACCCAGTACTTC. Protein: CASSFSGGAQTQYF.

The sample holds a few counts of this clonotype. The chain recombines TRBV5-1 with TRBJ2-1; no clear D gene. Germline assignment: CDR1 SGHRS and CDR2 YFSETQ. The V gene lost 5 bases and the J gene lost 2 bases, with 14 bases spanning the gap. This CDR3 has 15 residues. The DNA of the CDR3 is TGCGCCAGCAGTTTTATAGGGTCGACCTACAATGAGCAGTTCTTC. It specifies CASSFIGSTYNEQFF.

This clonotype was recorded a few times. The chain recombines TRBV28 with TRBJ2-3; D not certain. The CDR3 consists of 13 residues. CDR1 is MDHEN, CDR2 SYDVKM, per germline. Trimming removed 3 bases at V and 5 bases at J, with 9 bases between. As DNA, the CDR3 is TGTGCCAGCAGTTTGGGGATCGAAGATACGCAGTATTTT. It encodes CASSLGIEDTQYF. The complete variable domain, with remaining parts taken from reference TRBV28 and TRBJ2-3, reads DVKVTQSSRYLVKRTGEKVFLECVQDMDHENMFWYRQDPGLGLRLIYFSYDVKMKEKGDIPEGYSVSREKKERFSLILESASTNQTSMYLCASSLGIEDTQYFGPGTRLTVL.

The gene calls are TRBV5-1 and TRBJ2-5, with D possibly being TRBD1 (6 bases). The CDR3 runs to 13 residues. V dropped 3 bases and J dropped 5 bases, with 11 bases sitting between them. Looked up from germline, CDR1 is SGHRS and CDR2 is YFSETQ. In DNA form, the CDR3 reads TGCGCCAGCAGCTCGGGGACAAGGGAGACCCAGTACTTC. Translation: CASSSGTRETQYF. Combining the CDR3 with reference TRBV5-1 and TRBJ2-5 gives the whole variable domain KAGVTQTPRYLIKTRGQQVTLSCSPISGHRSVSWYQQTPGQGLQFLFEYFSETQRNKGNFPGRFSGRQFSNSRSEMNVSTLELGDSALYLCASSSGTRETQYFGPGTRLLVL.

The V gene is TRBV29-1, the J gene TRBJ2-1; a possible D gene is TRBD1 (6 bases). The V end lost 4 bases, the J end lost 0 bases, and 10 bases lay between the germline ends. This CDR3 comprises 14 residues. Germline CDR1 SQVTM, CDR2 ANQGSEA. For the CDR3, the DNA is TGCAGCGTTGGAGGGGGACACTCCTACAATGAGCAGTTCTTC. The encoded protein is CSVGGGHSYNEQFF.

The rearrangement joins TRBV2 to TRBJ2-1, with TRBD2 identical over 12 bases. This CDR3 has 15 residues. V was clipped by 7 bases and J by 7 bases; unmatched bases: 8. Germline V gives CDR1 SNHLY, CDR2 FYNNEI. CDR3 residues: CASTLAGGPENEQFF. Here the CDR3 DNA reads TGTGCCAGCACCCTAGCGGGAGGGCCCGAGAATGAGCAGTTCTTC.

J is TRBJ2-5 and V is TRBV7-3, with D unresolved. Germline lookup yields CDR1 SGHTA and CDR2 FQGTGA. Trimming shortened V by 2 bases and J by 11 bases, and 21 bases separated the two germline ends. The CDR3 has 15 residues. CDR3 coding DNA: TGTGCCAGCAGCTTAGGCGGCAATACCTACAATGAGCAGTACTTC. Amino acids: CASSLGGNTYNEQYF. The full variable domain, completed using reference TRBV7-3 and TRBJ2-5, is GAGVSQTPSNKVTEKGKYVELRCDPISGHTALYWYRQSLGQGPEFLIYFQGTGAADDSGLPNDRFFAVRPEGSVSTLKIQRTERGDSAVYLCASSLGGNTYNEQYFGPGTRLLVL.

The chain joins TRBV28 to TRBJ2-7; 9 bases fit TRBD1. The CDR3 has 15 amino acids. The ends lost 7 bases at V and 0 bases at J; junction bases unmatched: 7. Germline assignment: CDR1 MDHEN and CDR2 SYDVKM. The CDR3 nucleotides are TGTGCCAGCATCGAAGGGACAGGGAGCTCCTACGAGCAGTACTTC. Protein sequence: CASIEGTGSSYEQYF.

The chain is built from TRBV4-1 and TRBJ1-2; D unresolved. V shed 2 bases and J shed 4 bases, with 17 bases lying between them. The length of the CDR3 is 16 residues. Per germline, CDR1 MGHRA and CDR2 YSYEKL. The CDR3 reads CASSQIGKGRGYGYTF. The CDR3, as DNA: TGCGCCAGCAGCCAAATCGGGAAAGGACGAGGCTATGGCTACACCTTC.

The J gene is TRBJ1-2, the V gene TRBV12-3 or TRBV12-4; 10 bases align to TRBD1. With 3 bases clipped from V and 2 bases from J, the junction kept 6 bases outside the gene matches. CDR3 size: 16 residues. DNA of the CDR3: TGTGCCAGCAGTTTTACCGGGACAGGGGTAAACTATGGCTACACCTTC. Encoded protein: CASSFTGTGVNYGYTF.

The V and J genes are TRBV20-1 and TRBJ1-2; 7 bases line up with TRBD1. This CDR3 region has 12 residues. Germline loops: CDR1 DFQATT, CDR2 SNEGSKA (reference sequence). The CDR3 loop is CRAEGQRYGYTF. DNA for the CDR3: TGCAGGGCGGAGGGACAGCGCTATGGCTACACCTTC.

The chain is built from TRBV5-5 and TRBJ1-5, with D unresolved. The CDR3 is 13 amino acids. V gave up 0 bases and J gave up 11 bases, with 12 bases separating them. The V gene's germline CDR1 is SGHKS and CDR2 YYEKEE (reference sequence). CDR3 sequence: CASSLEVHMAQHF. CDR3 nucleotide sequence: TGTGCCAGCAGCTTGGAGGTTCACATGGCCCAGCATTTT.

The V call is TRBV15, the J call TRBJ1-1; TRBD1 matches 8 bases. This CDR3 has 14 amino acids. CDR1 is LNHNV, CDR2 YYDKDF, per germline (reference sequence). The V segment lost 0 bases and the J segment 6 bases; nucleotides outside the gene matches: 3. CDR3 nucleotides: TGTGCCACCAGCAGAGATAAGGACAGGGCTGAAGCTTTCTTT. It translates to CATSRDKDRAEAFF.

This clonotype was detected only a few times. This rearrangement joins TRBV25-1 to TRBJ2-5, with 9 nucleotides matching TRBD1. Judging by the DNA end, TRBJ2-7 fits better; the J call may be wrong. The CDR3 spans 13 residues. Germline loops: CDR1 MGHDK, CDR2 SYGVNS. CDR3 bases: TGTGCCACCTTACAGGGGGCTGGATACGAGCAGTACTTC. Translating gives CATLQGAGYEQYF.

About this clonotype itself: One junction end disagrees with the germline gene, perhaps due to a read error. This chain joins TRBV2 and TRBJ2-4; the D is unclear. Matching the DNA end better, TRBJ2-7 makes the J call doubtful. CDR1 is SNHLY and CDR2 is FYNNEI in the germline V gene. CDR3 length equals 13 residues. The CDR3 reads CASISTVSCEQYF. The CDR3 nucleotides are TGTGCCAGCATTTCAACAGTCTCCTGCGAGCAGTACTTC.

This clonotype has a handful of counts. The rearrangement links TRBV3-1 to TRBJ2-7; D is unclear. The CDR3 totals 11 residues. From germline, CDR1 is LGHDT and CDR2 YNNKEL (reference sequence). Trimming took off 0 bases at V and 7 bases at J, with 4 bases between the two ends. The CDR3 sequence: CASSQEREQYF. DNA for the CDR3: TGTGCCAGCAGCCAAGAGAGGGAGCAGTACTTC.

This rearrangement joins TRBV29-1 to TRBJ2-5; D is tentatively TRBD1 or TRBD2 (7 bases each). Per the germline V gene, CDR1 is SQVTM and CDR2 is ANQGSEA. The CDR3 contains 13 residues. V was pared by 5 bases and J by 5 bases, with 15 bases between. In DNA form, the CDR3 reads TGCAGCGTTCGGCAGGGGGGGTGGGAGACCCAGTACTTC. Translation: CSVRQGGWETQYF.

V and J are TRBV12-3 or TRBV12-4 and TRBJ2-1, with 8 bases matching TRBD2. V shed 4 bases, J shed 3 bases, and the junction held 5 bases outside the gene matches. CDR3 size: 15 residues. The CDR3 nucleotides read TGTGCCAGCAGTTCGATTAGCGGGGTCTACAATGAGCAGTTCTTC. Translating gives CASSSISGVYNEQFF.

The gene calls are TRBV29-1 and TRBJ2-1; TRBD2 matches at 8 bases. The CDR3 contains 16 residues. CDR1 is SQVTM, CDR2 ANQGSEA, per germline. V shed 1 base and J 0 bases; nucleotides not matched to a gene: 5. The CDR3 DNA follows: TGCAGCGTTGAAGCTAGCGGGCCTAGCTCCTACAATGAGCAGTTCTTC. Protein sequence: CSVEASGPSSYNEQFF.

The gene calls are TRBV20-1 and TRBJ1-4; 9 nucleotides line up with TRBD1. Germline V gene data show CDR1 as DFQATT and CDR2 as SNEGSKA (reference sequence). This CDR3 has 13 residues. V dropped 8 bases and J dropped 5; count of bases not matched to a gene: 6. The CDR3 loop reads CSQEGQGNEKLFF. CDR3 coding DNA: TGCAGTCAGGAGGGACAGGGCAATGAAAAACTGTTTTTT.

This clonotype was observed a handful of times. CDR3 DNA: TGTGCCAGCAGTGACGGGGATAACACTGAAGCTTTCTTT. This codes for CASSDGDNTEAFF. The V call is TRBV6-4, the J call TRBJ1-1; D remains ambiguous. Trimming took 2 bases from V and 2 from J, leaving 6 bases between them. The CDR3 runs to 13 residues. Germline CDR1 and CDR2: MRHNA and SNTAGT.

The rearrangement links TRBV28 to TRBJ2-4; D is uncertain. The CDR3 is 14 residues long. Between the trimmed V and J ends, which lost 6 bases and 15 bases, there was a span of 24 bases. CDR1 and CDR2 (germline): MDHEN, SYDVKM. CDR3 residues: CASSFISADPRRYF. The DNA of the CDR3 is TGTGCCAGCAGCTTTATTTCCGCGGACCCACGGCGGTACTTC.

This chain uses TRBV7-8 with TRBJ2-1, with 9 nucleotides matching TRBD2. Germline CDR1 reads SGHVS; CDR2 reads FQNEAQ. J lost 1 base, V lost 2 bases, and 3 bases had no gene match. The CDR3 contains 16 residues. The DNA for the CDR3 is TGTGCCAGCAGCTTAAGAAGCGGGAGGTCCTACAATGAGCAGTTCTTC. Translation: CASSLRSGRSYNEQFF.

DNA of the CDR3: TGTGCCAGCACGCCCCTGGGCTATGGCTACACCTTC. This codes for CASTPLGYGYTF. This sequence joins TRBV2 and TRBJ1-2; D gene unclear. With 7 bases removed from V and 4 bases from J, the gap between germline ends came to 10 bases. This CDR3 contains 12 residues. CDR1 and CDR2 from the germline V gene are SNHLY and FYNNEI.